The clone carrying this T cell receptor beta chain is a singleton in its sample. The sample belongs to a study of cytomegalovirus exposure and HLA in healthy donors. The CDR3 has 16 residues. Germline lookup yields CDR1 SGDLS and CDR2 YYNGEE. With V trimmed by 0 bases and J by 2 bases, 5 bases remained unmatched. This PCR relied on a set of 60 Vbeta primers and 13 Jbeta primers. Libraries were prepared by immunoSEQ multiplex PCR; TCRdb keeps only in-frame clonotypes and omits some of them. The sample lists 150,000 to 200,000 clones; around 82% were seen once. This TCR was sampled from a man aged 50 or older in good health and CMV-seropositive. The V call is TRBV9, the J call TRBJ1-3, with 7 bases aligning to TRBD1. Sequenced sample: PBMCs. Here the CDR3 DNA reads TGTGCCAGCAGCGTAGGAGGGGGCATAGCTGGAAACACCATATATTTT. It specifies CASSVGGGIAGNTIYF.